These 15 T cell receptor beta chains share one sample of origin, sequenced in a study of control samples from healthy donors and cancer patients. Sequenced by immunoSEQ multiplex PCR; TCRdb stores in-frame clones only, minus some. The sample comprises some 40,000 clones, more than 70% of which are singletons, and 20% to 25% rests with the top ten. Input material: PBMCs. The receptor set was obtained from a woman in her sixties or seventies with lung cancer.

The rearrangement links TRBV7-9 to TRBJ1-3, with 7 bases lining up with TRBD1. The CDR3 has 16 residues. Losses at the gene ends were 3 bases for V and 3 bases for J; bases not matched to a gene: 8. Germline values: CDR1 SEHNR, CDR2 FQNEAQ (reference sequence). The CDR3 nucleotides are TGTGCCAGCAGCTTGAGACAGGGAGGTAGTGGAAACACCATATATTTT. Its protein product is CASSLRQGGSGNTIYF.

The V and J genes are TRBV6-5 and TRBJ2-7; 7 nucleotides align to TRBD1. The CDR3 totals 12 residues. In germline, CDR1 is MNHEY, CDR2 SVGAGI. V was pared by 10 bases and J by 3 bases, with 6 bases of the junction left unmatched. For the CDR3, the DNA is TGTGCCATCAACAGGGGCAACTACGAGCAGTACTTC. Its translation is CAINRGNYEQYF.

J is TRBJ1-2 and V is TRBV4-2; TRBD1 matches 9 bases. Trimming cost V 4 bases and J 4 bases; bases outside gene matches: 7. Germline CDR1 is LGHNA and CDR2 is YNFKEQ. This CDR3 comprises 15 residues. For the CDR3, the DNA is TGTGCCAGCAGCCGAGAGACAGGGGGGGCCTATGGCTACACCTTC. It encodes CASSRETGGAYGYTF.

The chain combines TRBV27 with TRBJ2-7; 8 bases map to TRBD1. Germline V gene data show CDR1 as MNHEY and CDR2 as SMNVEV (reference sequence). The CDR3 runs to 15 residues. With 5 bases clipped from V and 5 bases from J, the junction kept 11 bases outside the gene matches. The CDR3 protein is CASSTPGRQGHEQYF. The CDR3 region has the DNA TGTGCCAGCAGTACACCGGGACGACAGGGGCACGAGCAGTACTTC.

This clone was observed a handful of times. The chain employs TRBV6-5 and TRBJ1-4; D is possibly TRBD1 (6 bases). Germline values: CDR1 MNHEY, CDR2 SVGAGI. The CDR3 runs to 15 residues. Trimming pared 5 bases from V and 8 bases from J, leaving 18 bases between. The CDR3 reads CASSPSGGGLEKLFF. In nucleotides, the CDR3 is TGTGCCAGCAGTCCCTCAGGAGGGGGTTTAGAAAAACTGTTTTTT.

V and J are TRBV10-3 and TRBJ2-1; a weak D match, TRBD2 (6 bases). The CDR3 spans 14 residues. V lost 6 bases to trimming and J lost 0 bases, with 9 bases between them. Looked up from germline, CDR1 is ENHRY and CDR2 is SYGVKD. The CDR3 sequence is CAIRRDSSYNEQFF. CDR3 coding DNA: TGTGCCATCAGGCGGGACTCCTCCTACAATGAGCAGTTCTTC.

The chain carries TRBV5-1 and TRBJ1-2, with D tentatively TRBD1 (6 bases). Germline loops: CDR1 SGHRS, CDR2 YFSETQ. The CDR3 extends over 13 amino acids. With 1 base removed from V and 5 bases from J, the gap between germline ends came to 9 bases. The CDR3 is CASSLTGPYGYTF. The DNA of the CDR3 is TGCGCCAGCAGCTTGACAGGGCCATATGGCTACACCTTC. The full variable domain, rest sourced from reference TRBV5-1 and TRBJ1-2, is KAGVTQTPRYLIKTRGQQVTLSCSPISGHRSVSWYQQTPGQGLQFLFEYFSETQRNKGNFPGRFSGRQFSNSRSEMNVSTLELGDSALYLCASSLTGPYGYTFGSGTRLTVV.

This chain uses TRBV6-5 with TRBJ1-1; 7 positions match TRBD1. The trim removed 8 bases at V and 1 base at J, leaving 1 base unmatched. Germline lookup yields CDR1 MNHEY and CDR2 SVGAGI. CDR3 length: 12 residues. Written as DNA, the CDR3 is TGTGCCAGCGACAGGGCGAACACTGAAGCTTTCTTT. Protein: CASDRANTEAFF.

V and J are TRBV29-1 and TRBJ1-2; no firm D call. Trimming pared 7 bases from V and 7 bases from J, leaving 16 bases between. The CDR3 is made up of 12 amino acids. Germline V gene data show CDR1 as SQVTM and CDR2 as ANQGSEA. The CDR3 nucleotides read TGCAGCGCCGAAGTGTCGGCCGCTGGCTACACCTTC. This sequence encodes CSAEVSAAGYTF.

For this clone: This same CDR3 is encoded by further DNA sequences in the sample. The gene calls are TRBV7-9 and TRBJ1-2; D call uncertain. Looked up from germline, CDR1 is SEHNR and CDR2 is FQNEAQ (reference sequence). The V end was cut by 1 base, the J end by 2 bases, with 5 bases between. This CDR3 has 13 amino acids. Written as DNA, the CDR3 is TGTGCCAGCAGCTTAGACTCCAACTATGGCTACACCTTC. It codes for CASSLDSNYGYTF.

The genes are TRBV7-2 and TRBJ1-5, with 7 bases that match TRBD1. Germline lookup yields CDR1 SGHTA and CDR2 FQGNSA. The CDR3 has 14 residues. Trimming cost V 2 bases and J 7 bases; bases outside gene matches: 5. DNA of the CDR3: TGTGCCAGCAGCTTATACAGGGGAGAACAGCCCCAGCATTTT. Translating gives CASSLYRGEQPQHF.

V and J are TRBV6-5 and TRBJ1-1, with TRBD1 as a possible D gene (5 bases). Trimming cost V 4 bases and J 8 bases, with 11 bases left between them. CDR1 and CDR2 from the germline V gene are MNHEY and SVGAGI. The CDR3 runs 12 residues. The CDR3 loop is CASSWAGTEAFF. The DNA for the CDR3 is TGTGCCAGCAGTTGGGCCGGGACCGAAGCTTTCTTT.

The count of this clone is one. The V call is TRBV5-6, the J call TRBJ1-1; D is possibly TRBD1 (6 bases). Germline CDR1 SGHDT, CDR2 YYEEEE. CDR3 size: 14 residues. The germline V and J ends were trimmed by 4 bases and 3 bases, with 13 bases remaining between them. CDR3 protein: CASSRGQHYTEAFF. In nucleotides, the CDR3 is TGTGCCAGCAGCCGTGGACAGCACTACACTGAAGCTTTCTTT.

This clone occurred a few times. The chain recombines TRBV7-2 with TRBJ1-3; the D is unclear. V shed 1 base and J shed 4 bases, with 5 bases lying between them. This CDR3 spans 13 amino acids. CDR1 and CDR2 (germline): SGHTA, FQGNSA. CDR3 amino acids: CASSLEQGNTIYF. DNA for the CDR3: TGTGCCAGCAGCTTAGAGCAAGGAAACACCATATATTTT.

The rearrangement uses TRBV7-9 and TRBJ2-3; 7 bases align to TRBD2. CDR1 SEHNR and CDR2 FQNEAQ come from the germline V gene (reference sequence). Losses at the gene ends were 9 bases for V and 3 bases for J; bases not matched to a gene: 6. The CDR3 covers 13 residues. DNA for the CDR3: TGTGCCAGTAGGCGGGAGTCGACAGATACGCAGTATTTT. It codes for CASRRESTDTQYF.